The rows below give T cell receptor beta chains drawn from one sample of a study of T-cell memory formation after mild COVID-19. In TCRdb, the 5' RACE reads were re-called with MiXCR into one record per CDR3 protein. The table has about 500,000 distinct CDR3 sequences, over 20% seen once. Sequenced sample: PBMCs or a T cell subset sorted from them (not recorded which). All receptors come from an adult woman who had mild COVID-19 (a few samples of this study predate the infection). Cell type and time point are not known. CDR3s include the opening cysteine and the closing phenylalanine or tryptophan. A D gene is named only where the DNA matches it firmly. Rows may omit the clone size; those that give it use once, few, many or a size class.

TRBJ2-5 - few TRBV5-6 CASSWTDEETQYF TGTGCCAGCAGCTGGACAGATGAAGAGACCCAGTACTTC
TRBJ2-1 TRBD2 - TRBV9 CASSPRLATNNEQFF TGTGCCAGCAGCCCCAGACTAGCGACGAACAATGAGCAGTTCTTC
TRBJ1-2 - - TRBV12-3/TRBV12-4 CASSFRGSPYGYTF TGTGCCAGCAGTTTTCGCGGGAGCCCCTATGGCTACACCTTC
TRBJ2-7 TRBD2 - TRBV2 CASRDGLAGDEQYF TGTGCCAGCAGAGACGGACTAGCGGGAGACGAGCAGTACTTC
TRBJ1-5 - - TRBV6-1 CASSEALRFNQPQHF TGTGCCAGCAGTGAAGCGCTCAGGTTCAATCAGCCCCAGCATTTT
TRBJ2-7 TRBD2 - TRBV6-2/TRBV6-3 CASSLGLANEQYF TGTGCCAGCAGTCTAGGACTAGCCAACGAGCAGTACTTC
TRBJ2-7 - - TRBV7-8 CASSLTRDSEQYF TGTGCCAGCAGCTTAACTAGAGATTCCGAGCAGTACTTC
TRBJ1-6 TRBD1 few TRBV12-3/TRBV12-4 CASGQGGPSPLHF TGTGCCAGTGGACAGGGCGGCCCATCACCCCTCCACTTT
TRBJ2-1 TRBD1 few TRBV2 CASGGTGGYNEQFF TGTGCCAGCGGCGGGACAGGGGGCTACAATGAGCAGTTCTTC
TRBJ1-2 - - TRBV19 CASSTPGGYTF TGTGCCAGTAGTACTCCGGGTGGCTACACCTTC
TRBJ2-1 - few TRBV7-9 CASSFQAGEQFF TGTGCCAGCAGCTTCCAGGCGGGGGAGCAGTTCTTC
TRBJ2-7 TRBD1 - TRBV4-1 CASSQPGQGAGEQYF TGCGCCAGCAGCCAACCCGGACAGGGGGCCGGCGAGCAGTACTTC
TRBJ2-3 TRBD2 many TRBV7-9 CASSPAGGSTDTQYF TGTGCCAGCAGCCCCGCGGGGGGGTCCACAGATACGCAGTATTTT
TRBJ2-7 - - TRBV19 CASSMRGLAYEQYF TGTGCCAGTAGTATGAGGGGACTTGCCTACGAGCAGTACTTC
TRBJ2-2 - few TRBV5-6 CASSLAPYGELFF TGTGCCAGCAGCTTGGCCCCTTACGGGGAGCTGTTTTTT
TRBJ2-7 - - TRBV6-5 CASGTGQTILSYEQYF TGTGCCAGCGGAACTGGACAGACCATCCTCTCCTACGAGCAGTACTTC
TRBJ2-1 TRBD2 few TRBV12-3/TRBV12-4 CASSPGLADWYNEQFF TGTGCCAGCAGCCCGGGACTAGCGGACTGGTACAATGAGCAGTTCTTC
TRBJ2-1 - - TRBV29-1 CSVEPREHNEQFF TGCAGCGTTGAACCCCGGGAACACAATGAGCAGTTCTTC
TRBJ2-1 TRBD2 few TRBV2 CASRQGTSGYNEQFF TGTGCCAGCAGACAAGGGACTAGCGGCTACAATGAGCAGTTCTTC
TRBJ2-7 - - TRBV6-6 CASREDYEQYF TGTGCCAGCAGAGAGGACTACGAGCAGTACTTC
TRBJ2-1 TRBD2 - TRBV7-9 CASSLDAGLAGGNEQFF TGTGCCAGCAGCTTAGACGCCGGACTAGCGGGAGGCAATGAGCAGTTCTTC
TRBJ2-1 - few TRBV4-3 CASSQDLVGHYNEQFF TGCGCCAGCAGCCAAGACCTTGTTGGACATTACAATGAGCAGTTCTTC
TRBJ2-5 TRBD1 - TRBV5-1 CASSKGQGTGETQYF TGCGCCAGCAGCAAGGGACAGGGAACAGGGGAGACCCAGTACTTC
TRBJ1-1 - - TRBV9 CASSVEGRDTEAFF TGTGCCAGCAGCGTAGAGGGCAGGGACACTGAAGCTTTCTTT
TRBJ2-1 - - TRBV7-2 CASSSRSDEQFF TGTGCCAGCAGTTCACGATCCGATGAGCAGTTCTTC
TRBJ2-3 - - TRBV5-1 CASSPLGDKRGADTQYF TGCGCCAGCAGCCCCCTCGGTGACAAGAGGGGCGCAGATACGCAGTATTTT
TRBJ2-2 TRBD2 - TRBV28 CASSQRLAANTGELFF TGTGCCAGCAGCCAACGACTAGCGGCGAACACCGGGGAGCTGTTTTTT
TRBJ2-3 TRBD2 - TRBV24-1 CATRGLAGEEKDTQYF TGTGCCACCAGAGGACTAGCGGGAGAAGAGAAAGATACGCAGTATTTT
TRBJ2-5 - - TRBV28 CASTSPAGETQYF TGTGCCAGCACCTCCCCGGCGGGCGAGACCCAGTACTTC
TRBJ2-1 - - TRBV19 CASSISRGGEQFF TGTGCCAGTAGTATTTCTCGGGGCGGGGAGCAGTTCTTC
TRBJ2-7 - many TRBV7-7 CASSLHLLYEQYF TGTGCCAGCAGCTTACACCTCCTCTACGAGCAGTACTTC
TRBJ2-7 - - TRBV12-3/TRBV12-4 CASSFGVRTYEQYF TGTGCCAGCAGTTTCGGGGTTAGGACCTACGAGCAGTACTTC
TRBJ2-6 - - TRBV11-1 CASSLVPGLISGANVLTF TGTGCCAGCAGCTTAGTTCCCGGGCTAATCTCTGGGGCCAACGTCCTGACTTTC
TRBJ2-1 - - TRBV7-9 CASSFRNSYNEQFF TGTGCCAGCAGCTTTCGGAACTCCTACAATGAGCAGTTCTTC
TRBJ2-1 - few TRBV10-3 CAISEGDNEQFF TGTGCCATCAGTGAGGGGGACAATGAGCAGTTCTTC
TRBJ1-1 - few TRBV10-3 CAITPGGSEAFF TGTGCCATCACCCCAGGAGGTTCTGAAGCTTTCTTT
TRBJ2-3 - - TRBV6-4 CASSDPNVGTQYF TGTGCCAGCAGTGACCCAAACGTGGGGACGCAGTATTTT
TRBJ2-1 TRBD2 few TRBV12-3/TRBV12-4 CASRITSGVTNEQFF TGTGCCAGCAGGATTACTAGCGGGGTTACCAATGAGCAGTTCTTC
TRBJ2-2 TRBD2 many TRBV7-3 CASSSPGLAGTGELFF TGTGCCAGCAGCTCACCGGGACTAGCGGGAACCGGGGAGCTGTTTTTT
TRBJ2-1 TRBD2 - TRBV9 CASSAGLAGTYNEQFF TGTGCCAGCAGCGCGGGACTAGCGGGAACCTACAATGAGCAGTTCTTC
TRBJ1-2 - - TRBV5-1 CASSLQATAGYGYTF TGCGCCAGCAGCCTGCAGGCCACCGCGGGCTATGGCTACACCTTC
TRBJ2-2 - few TRBV15 CATSVQANTGELFF TGTGCCACCAGCGTACAAGCTAACACCGGGGAGCTGTTTTTT